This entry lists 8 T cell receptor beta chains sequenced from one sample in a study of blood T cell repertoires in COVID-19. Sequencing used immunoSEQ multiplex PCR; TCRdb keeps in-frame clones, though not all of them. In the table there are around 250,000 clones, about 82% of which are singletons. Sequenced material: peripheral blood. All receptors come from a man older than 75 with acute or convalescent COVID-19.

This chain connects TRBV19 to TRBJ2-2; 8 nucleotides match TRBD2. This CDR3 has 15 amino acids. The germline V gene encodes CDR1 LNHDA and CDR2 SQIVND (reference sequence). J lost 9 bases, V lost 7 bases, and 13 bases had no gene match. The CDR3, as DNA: TGTGCCAGTACCGGGAGTAGCGGGACTGTCCGGGAGCTGTTTTTT. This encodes CASTGSSGTVRELFF.

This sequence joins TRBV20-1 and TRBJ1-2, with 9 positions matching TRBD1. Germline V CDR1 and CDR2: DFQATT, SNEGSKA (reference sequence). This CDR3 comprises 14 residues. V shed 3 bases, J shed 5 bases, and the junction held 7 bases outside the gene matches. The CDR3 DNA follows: TGCAGTGCTAGTTTGGGACAGGGTGTTTATGGCTACACCTTC. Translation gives CSASLGQGVYGYTF.

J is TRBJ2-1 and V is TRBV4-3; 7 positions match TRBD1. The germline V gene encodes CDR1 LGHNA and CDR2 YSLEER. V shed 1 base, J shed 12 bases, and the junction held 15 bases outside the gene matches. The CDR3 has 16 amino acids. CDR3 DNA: TGCGCCAGCAGCCAAGCCGGGACAGCCGAGAACAAGGGGCAGTTCTTC. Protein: CASSQAGTAENKGQFF.

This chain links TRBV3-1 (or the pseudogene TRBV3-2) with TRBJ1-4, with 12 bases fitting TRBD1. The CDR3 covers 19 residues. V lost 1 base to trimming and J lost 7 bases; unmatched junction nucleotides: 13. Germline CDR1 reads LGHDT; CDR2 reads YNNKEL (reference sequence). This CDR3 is CASSQGQRGQGAEGEKLFF. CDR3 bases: TGTGCCAGCAGCCAAGGACAGAGGGGACAGGGGGCTGAAGGTGAAAAACTGTTTTTT.

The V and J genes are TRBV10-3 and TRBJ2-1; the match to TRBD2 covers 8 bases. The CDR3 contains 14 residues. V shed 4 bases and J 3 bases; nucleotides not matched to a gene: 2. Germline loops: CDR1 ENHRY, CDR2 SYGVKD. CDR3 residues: CAISAGLDYNEQFF. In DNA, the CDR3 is TGTGCCATCAGTGCGGGACTAGACTACAATGAGCAGTTCTTC.

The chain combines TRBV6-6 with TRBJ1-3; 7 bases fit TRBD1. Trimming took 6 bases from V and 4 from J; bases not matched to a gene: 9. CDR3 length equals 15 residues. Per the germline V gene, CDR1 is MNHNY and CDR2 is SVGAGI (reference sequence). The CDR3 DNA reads TGTGCCAGCAGAGCAGGAGGGGGCGAAGGAAACACCATATATTTT. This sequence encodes CASRAGGGEGNTIYF.

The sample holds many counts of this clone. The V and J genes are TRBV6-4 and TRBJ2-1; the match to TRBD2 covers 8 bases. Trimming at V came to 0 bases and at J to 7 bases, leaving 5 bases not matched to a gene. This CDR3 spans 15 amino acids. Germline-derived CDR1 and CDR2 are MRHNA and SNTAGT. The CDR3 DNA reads TGTGCCAGCAGTGACTCTGTAGCGGGACCGAATGAGCAGTTCTTC. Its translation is CASSDSVAGPNEQFF.

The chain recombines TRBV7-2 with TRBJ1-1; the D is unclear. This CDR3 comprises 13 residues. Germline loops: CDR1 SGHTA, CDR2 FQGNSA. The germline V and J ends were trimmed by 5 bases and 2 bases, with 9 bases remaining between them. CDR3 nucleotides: TGTGCCAGCAGCCCTAGGCGCAACACTGAAGCTTTCTTT. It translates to CASSPRRNTEAFF.